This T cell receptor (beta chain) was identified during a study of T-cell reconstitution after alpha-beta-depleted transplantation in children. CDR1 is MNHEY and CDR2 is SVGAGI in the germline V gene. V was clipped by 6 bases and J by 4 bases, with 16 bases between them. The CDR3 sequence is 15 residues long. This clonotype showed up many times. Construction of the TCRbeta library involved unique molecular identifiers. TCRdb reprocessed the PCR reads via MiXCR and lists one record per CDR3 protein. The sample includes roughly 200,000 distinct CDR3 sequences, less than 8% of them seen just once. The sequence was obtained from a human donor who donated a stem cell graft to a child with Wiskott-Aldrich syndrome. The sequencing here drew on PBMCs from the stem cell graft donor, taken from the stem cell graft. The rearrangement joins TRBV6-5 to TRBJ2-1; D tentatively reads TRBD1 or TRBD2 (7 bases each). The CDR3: CASSQGGEKYNEQFF. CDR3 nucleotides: TGTGCCAGCAGCCAGGGGGGGGAAAAGTACAATGAGCAGTTCTTC.